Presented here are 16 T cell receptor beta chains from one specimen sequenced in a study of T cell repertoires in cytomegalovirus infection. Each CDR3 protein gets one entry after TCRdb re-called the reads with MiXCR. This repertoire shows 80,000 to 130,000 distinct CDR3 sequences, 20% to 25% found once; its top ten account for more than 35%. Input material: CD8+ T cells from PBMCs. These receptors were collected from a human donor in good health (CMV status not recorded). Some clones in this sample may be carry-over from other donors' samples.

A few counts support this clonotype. CDR3 region: CASSPTGATEAFF. CDR3 nucleotide sequence: TGTGCCAGCAGCCCCACAGGGGCGACTGAAGCTTTCTTT. The chain has TRBV28 and TRBJ1-1; 7 bases are a match to TRBD1. After removal of 6 bases from V and 5 bases from J, the junction contained 6 bases not matched to a gene. The germline V gene encodes CDR1 MDHEN and CDR2 SYDVKM. This CDR3 contains 13 residues.

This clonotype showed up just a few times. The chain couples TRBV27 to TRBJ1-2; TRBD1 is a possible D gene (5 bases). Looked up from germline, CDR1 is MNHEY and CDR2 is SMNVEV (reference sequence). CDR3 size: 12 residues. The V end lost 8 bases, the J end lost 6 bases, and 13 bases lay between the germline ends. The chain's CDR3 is CASRQGRNGYTF. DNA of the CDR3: TGTGCCAGCCGGCAGGGAAGAAATGGCTACACCTTC.

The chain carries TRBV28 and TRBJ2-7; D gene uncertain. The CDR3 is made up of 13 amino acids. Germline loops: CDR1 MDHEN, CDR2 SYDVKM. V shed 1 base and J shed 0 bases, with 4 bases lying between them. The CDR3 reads CASSLYISYEQYF. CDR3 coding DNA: TGTGCCAGCAGTTTATACATCTCCTACGAGCAGTACTTC.

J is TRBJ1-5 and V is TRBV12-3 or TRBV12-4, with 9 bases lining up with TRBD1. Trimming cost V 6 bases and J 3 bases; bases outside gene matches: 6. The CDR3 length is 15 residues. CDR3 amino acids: CASSQGQGHNQPQHF. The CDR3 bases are TGTGCCAGCAGCCAGGGACAGGGCCACAATCAGCCCCAGCATTTT.

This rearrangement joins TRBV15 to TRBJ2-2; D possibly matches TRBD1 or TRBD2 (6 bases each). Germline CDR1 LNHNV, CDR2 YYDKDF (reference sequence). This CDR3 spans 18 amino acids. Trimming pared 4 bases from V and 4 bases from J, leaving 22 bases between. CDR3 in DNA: TGTGCCACCAGCATGGCCGGGGGCAGGGATCGATTCACCGGGGAGCTGTTTTTT. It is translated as CATSMAGGRDRFTGELFF.

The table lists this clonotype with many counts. In DNA, the CDR3 is TGTGCCAGCAGCACATGGGGTATCGGGAACACTGAAGCTTTCTTT. Encoded protein: CASSTWGIGNTEAFF. The rearrangement joins TRBV12-3 or TRBV12-4 to TRBJ1-1; D unresolved. Deletions cut 6 bases from V and 1 base from J, with 15 bases between. The CDR3 runs to 15 residues.

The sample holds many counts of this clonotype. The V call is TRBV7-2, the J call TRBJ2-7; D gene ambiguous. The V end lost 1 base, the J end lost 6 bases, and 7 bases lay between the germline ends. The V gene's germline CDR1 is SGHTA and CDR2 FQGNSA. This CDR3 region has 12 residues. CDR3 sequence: CASSLGRLEQYF. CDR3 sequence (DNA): TGTGCCAGCAGCTTAGGTAGACTCGAGCAGTACTTC.

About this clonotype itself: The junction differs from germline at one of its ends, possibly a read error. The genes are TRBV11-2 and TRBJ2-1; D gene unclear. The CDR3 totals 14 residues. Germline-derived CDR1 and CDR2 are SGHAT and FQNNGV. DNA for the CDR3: TGTACCAGCAGCTTAGATGGGCTTCACAATGAGCAGTTCTTC. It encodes CTSSLDGLHNEQFF.

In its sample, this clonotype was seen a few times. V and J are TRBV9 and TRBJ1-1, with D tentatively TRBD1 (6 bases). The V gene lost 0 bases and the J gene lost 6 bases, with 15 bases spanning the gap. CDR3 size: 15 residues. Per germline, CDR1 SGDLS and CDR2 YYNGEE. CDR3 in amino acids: CASSVEAGAGSEAFF. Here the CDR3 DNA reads TGTGCCAGCAGCGTAGAAGCGGGGGCTGGATCTGAAGCTTTCTTT.

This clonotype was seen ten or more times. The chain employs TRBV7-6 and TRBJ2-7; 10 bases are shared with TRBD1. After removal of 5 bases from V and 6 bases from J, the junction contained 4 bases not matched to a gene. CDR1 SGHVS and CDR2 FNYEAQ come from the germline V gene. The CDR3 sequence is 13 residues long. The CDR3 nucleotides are TGTGCCAGCAGCCCGACAGGGGGCGCCGAGCAGTACTTC. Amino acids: CASSPTGGAEQYF.

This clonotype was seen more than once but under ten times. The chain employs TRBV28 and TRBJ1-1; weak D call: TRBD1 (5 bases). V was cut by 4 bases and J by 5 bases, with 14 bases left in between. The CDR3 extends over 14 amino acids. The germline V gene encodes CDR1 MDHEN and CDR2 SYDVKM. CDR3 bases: TGTGCCAGCAGTTCTAGCCGACAGTTAACTGAAGCTTTCTTT. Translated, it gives CASSSSRQLTEAFF.

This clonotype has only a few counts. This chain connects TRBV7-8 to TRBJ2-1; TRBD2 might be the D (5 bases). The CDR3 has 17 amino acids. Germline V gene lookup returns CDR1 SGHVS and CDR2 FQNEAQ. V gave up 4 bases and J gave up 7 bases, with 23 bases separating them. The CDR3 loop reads CASSSGFRTFTANEQFF. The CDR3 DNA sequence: TGTGCCAGCAGCTCGGGATTCAGGACCTTTACTGCGAATGAGCAGTTCTTC.

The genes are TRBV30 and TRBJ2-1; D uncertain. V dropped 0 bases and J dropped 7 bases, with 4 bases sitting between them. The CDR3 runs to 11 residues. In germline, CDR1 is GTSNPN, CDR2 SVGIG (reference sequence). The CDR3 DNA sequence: TGTGCCTGGAGTGTAGGGAATGAGCAGTTCTTC. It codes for CAWSVGNEQFF.

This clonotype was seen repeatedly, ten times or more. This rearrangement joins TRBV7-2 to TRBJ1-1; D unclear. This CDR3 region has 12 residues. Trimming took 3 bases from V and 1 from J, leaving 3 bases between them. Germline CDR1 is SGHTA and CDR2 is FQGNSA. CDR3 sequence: CASSLTNTEAFF. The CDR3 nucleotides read TGTGCCAGCAGCTTGACGAACACTGAAGCTTTCTTT.

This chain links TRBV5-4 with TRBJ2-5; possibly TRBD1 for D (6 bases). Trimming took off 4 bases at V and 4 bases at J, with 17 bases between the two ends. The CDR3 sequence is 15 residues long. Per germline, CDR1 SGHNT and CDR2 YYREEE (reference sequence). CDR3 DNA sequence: TGTGCCAGCAGCCGACAAACAGGGTTGGGAGAGACCCAGTACTTC. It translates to CASSRQTGLGETQYF.

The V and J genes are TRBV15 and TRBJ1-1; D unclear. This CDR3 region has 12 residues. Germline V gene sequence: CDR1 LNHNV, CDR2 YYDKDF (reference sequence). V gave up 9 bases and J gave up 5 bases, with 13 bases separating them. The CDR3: CATKDERTEAFF. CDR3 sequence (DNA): TGTGCCACTAAGGATGAGAGGACTGAAGCTTTCTTT.